This T cell receptor (beta chain) was observed in a study of blood T cells in healthy people across ages. Through a sample-barcoded 5' primer and a J-beta primer mix, a second PCR was run for 7 to 11 cycles. TCRdb re-analysed the 5' RACE reads in MiXCR, keeping a single row per CDR3 protein. The profile shows just over 1 million distinct CDR3 sequences, 45% of them singletons. Input material: blood. The TCR sequence derives from an older woman in good health.

Here the CDR3 DNA reads TGCAGCGTTGAAGATCTAGTAACAGGAATCTATGGCTACACCTTC. Translation: CSVEDLVTGIYGYTF. The V gene is TRBV29-1, the J gene TRBJ1-2; possibly TRBD1 for D (5 bases). The V and J ends lost 0 bases and 4 bases respectively, with 15 bases between them. This CDR3 region has 15 residues. Germline CDR1 and CDR2: SQVTM and ANQGSEA.